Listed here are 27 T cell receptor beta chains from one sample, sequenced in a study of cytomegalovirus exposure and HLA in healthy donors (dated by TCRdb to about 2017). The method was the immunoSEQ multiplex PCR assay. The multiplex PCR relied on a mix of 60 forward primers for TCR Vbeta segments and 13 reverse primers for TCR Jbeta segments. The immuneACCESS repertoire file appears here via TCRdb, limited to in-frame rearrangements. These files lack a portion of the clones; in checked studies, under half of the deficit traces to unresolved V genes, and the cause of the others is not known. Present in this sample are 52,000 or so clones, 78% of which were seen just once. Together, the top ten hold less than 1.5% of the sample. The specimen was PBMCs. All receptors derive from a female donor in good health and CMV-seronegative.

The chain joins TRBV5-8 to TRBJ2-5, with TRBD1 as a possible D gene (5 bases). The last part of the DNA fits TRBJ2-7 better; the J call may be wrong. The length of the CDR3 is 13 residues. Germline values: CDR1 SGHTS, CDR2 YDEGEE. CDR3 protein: CASSWTNTYEQYF. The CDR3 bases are TGTGCCAGCAGCTGGACAAACACCTACGAGCAGTACTTC.

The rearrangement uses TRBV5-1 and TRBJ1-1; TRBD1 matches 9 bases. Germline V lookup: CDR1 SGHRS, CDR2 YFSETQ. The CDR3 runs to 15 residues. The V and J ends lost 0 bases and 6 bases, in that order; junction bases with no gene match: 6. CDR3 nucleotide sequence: TGCGCCAGCAGCTTGGCTACAGGGGGCAGTTCTGAAGCTTTCTTT. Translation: CASSLATGGSSEAFF.

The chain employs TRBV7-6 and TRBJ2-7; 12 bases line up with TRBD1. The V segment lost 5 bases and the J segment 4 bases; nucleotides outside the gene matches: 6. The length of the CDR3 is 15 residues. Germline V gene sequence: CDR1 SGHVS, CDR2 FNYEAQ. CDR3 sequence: CASSLGTGGYYEQYF. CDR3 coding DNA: TGTGCCAGCAGCCTAGGGACAGGGGGCTATTACGAGCAGTACTTC.

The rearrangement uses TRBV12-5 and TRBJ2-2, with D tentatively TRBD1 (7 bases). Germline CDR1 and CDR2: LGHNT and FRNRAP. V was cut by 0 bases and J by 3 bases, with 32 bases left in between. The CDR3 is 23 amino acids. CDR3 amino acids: CASGLVGAIRDRDPGTHTGELFF. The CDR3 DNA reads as TGTGCTAGTGGTTTGGTAGGAGCAATCCGGGACAGAGATCCGGGGACTCACACCGGGGAGCTGTTTTTT. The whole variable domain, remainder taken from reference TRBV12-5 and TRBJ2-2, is DARVTQTPRHKVTEMGQEVTMRCQPILGHNTVFWYRQTMMQGLELLAYFRNRAPLDDSGMPKDRFSAEMPDATLATLKIQPSEPRDSAVYFCASGLVGAIRDRDPGTHTGELFFGEGSRLTVL.

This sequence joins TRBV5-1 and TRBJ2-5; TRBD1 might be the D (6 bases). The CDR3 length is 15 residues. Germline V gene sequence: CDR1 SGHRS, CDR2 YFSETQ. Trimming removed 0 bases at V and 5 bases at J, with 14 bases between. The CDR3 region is CASSLGLQGGETQYF. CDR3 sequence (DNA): TGCGCCAGCAGCTTGGGGTTACAGGGCGGGGAGACCCAGTACTTC. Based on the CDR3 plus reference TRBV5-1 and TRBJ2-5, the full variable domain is KAGVTQTPRYLIKTRGQQVTLSCSPISGHRSVSWYQQTPGQGLQFLFEYFSETQRNKGNFPGRFSGRQFSNSRSEMNVSTLELGDSALYLCASSLGLQGGETQYFGPGTRLLVL.

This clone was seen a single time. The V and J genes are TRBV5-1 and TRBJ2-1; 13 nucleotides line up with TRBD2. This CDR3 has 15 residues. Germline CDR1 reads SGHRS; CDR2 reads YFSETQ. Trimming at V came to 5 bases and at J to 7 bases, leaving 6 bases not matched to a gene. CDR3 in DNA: TGCGCCAGCAGAACTAGCGGGGGGGCATCAAATGAGCAGTTCTTC. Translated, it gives CASRTSGGASNEQFF.

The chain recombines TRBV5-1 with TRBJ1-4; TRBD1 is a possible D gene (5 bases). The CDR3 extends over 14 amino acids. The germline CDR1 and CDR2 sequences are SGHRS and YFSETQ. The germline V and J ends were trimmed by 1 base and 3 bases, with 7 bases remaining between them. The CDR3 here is CASSLRGSNEKLFF. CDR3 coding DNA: TGCGCCAGCAGCTTGCGGGGGTCTAATGAAAAACTGTTTTTT.

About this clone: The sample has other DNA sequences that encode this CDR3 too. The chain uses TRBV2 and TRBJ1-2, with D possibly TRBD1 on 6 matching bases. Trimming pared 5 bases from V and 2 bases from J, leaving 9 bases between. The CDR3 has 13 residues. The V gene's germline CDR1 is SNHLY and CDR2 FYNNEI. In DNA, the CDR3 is TGTGCCAGCAGTCGGACAGCAAACTATGGCTACACCTTC. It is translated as CASSRTANYGYTF.

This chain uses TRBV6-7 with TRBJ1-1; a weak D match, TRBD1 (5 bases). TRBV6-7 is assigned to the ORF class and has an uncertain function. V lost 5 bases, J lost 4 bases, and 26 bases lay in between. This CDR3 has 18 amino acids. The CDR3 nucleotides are TGTGCCAGCAGTCATACTACAAAACTCCAGGGCCCGGGCACTGAAGCTTTCTTT. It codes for CASSHTTKLQGPGTEAFF.

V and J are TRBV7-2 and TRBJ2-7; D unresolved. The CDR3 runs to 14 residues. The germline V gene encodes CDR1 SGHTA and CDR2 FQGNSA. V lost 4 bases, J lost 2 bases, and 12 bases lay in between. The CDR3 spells CASSSGTVTYEQYF. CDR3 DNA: TGTGCCAGCAGCTCCGGTACTGTTACCTACGAGCAGTACTTC.

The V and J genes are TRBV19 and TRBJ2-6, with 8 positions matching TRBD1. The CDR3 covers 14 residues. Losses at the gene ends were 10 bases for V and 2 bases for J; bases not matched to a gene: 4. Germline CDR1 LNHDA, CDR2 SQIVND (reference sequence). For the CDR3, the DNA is TGTGCCATTTCCAGGGGGCCTGGGGCCAACGTCCTGACTTTC. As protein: CAISRGPGANVLTF.

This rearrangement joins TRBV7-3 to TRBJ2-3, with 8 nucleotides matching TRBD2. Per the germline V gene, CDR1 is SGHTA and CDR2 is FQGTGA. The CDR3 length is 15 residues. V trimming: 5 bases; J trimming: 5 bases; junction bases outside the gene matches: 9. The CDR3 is CASSPSGGRLDTQYF. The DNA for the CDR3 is TGTGCCAGCAGCCCATCGGGGGGGCGTTTAGATACGCAGTATTTT.

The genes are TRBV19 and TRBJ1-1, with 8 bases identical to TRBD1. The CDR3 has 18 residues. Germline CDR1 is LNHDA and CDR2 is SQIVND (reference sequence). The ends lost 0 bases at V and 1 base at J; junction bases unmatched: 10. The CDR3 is CASSIDPDRVRANTEAFF. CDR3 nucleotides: TGTGCCAGTAGTATAGACCCGGACAGGGTTCGGGCGAACACTGAAGCTTTCTTT.

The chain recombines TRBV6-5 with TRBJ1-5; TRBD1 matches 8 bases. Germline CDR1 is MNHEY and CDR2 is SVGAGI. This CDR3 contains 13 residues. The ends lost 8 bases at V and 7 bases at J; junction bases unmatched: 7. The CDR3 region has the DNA TGTGCCAGCGGACACAGGGGGATACAGCCCCAGCATTTT. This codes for CASGHRGIQPQHF.

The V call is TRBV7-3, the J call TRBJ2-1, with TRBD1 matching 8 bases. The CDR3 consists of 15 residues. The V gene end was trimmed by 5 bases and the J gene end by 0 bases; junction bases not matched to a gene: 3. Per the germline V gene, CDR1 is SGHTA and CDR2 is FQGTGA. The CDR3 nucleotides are TGTGCCAGCAGCCGACAGGGGAACTCCTACAATGAGCAGTTCTTC. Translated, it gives CASSRQGNSYNEQFF.

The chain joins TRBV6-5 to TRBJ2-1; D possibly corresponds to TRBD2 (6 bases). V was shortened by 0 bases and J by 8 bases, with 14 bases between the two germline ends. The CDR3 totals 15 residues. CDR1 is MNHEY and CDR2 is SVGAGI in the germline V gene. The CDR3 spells CASSYSPGGGDEQFF. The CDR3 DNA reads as TGTGCCAGCAGTTACTCTCCCGGCGGCGGGGATGAGCAGTTCTTC.

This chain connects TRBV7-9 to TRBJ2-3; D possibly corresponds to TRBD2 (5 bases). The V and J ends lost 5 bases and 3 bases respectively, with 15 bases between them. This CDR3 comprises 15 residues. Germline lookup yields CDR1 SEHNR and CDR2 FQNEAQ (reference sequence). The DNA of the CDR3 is TGTGCCAGCAGCCCCGCCCCGAGGGAAACAGATACGCAGTATTTT. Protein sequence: CASSPAPRETDTQYF.

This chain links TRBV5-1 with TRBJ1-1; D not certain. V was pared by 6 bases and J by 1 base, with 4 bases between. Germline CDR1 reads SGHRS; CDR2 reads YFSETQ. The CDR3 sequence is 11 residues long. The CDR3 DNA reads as TGCGCCAGCACCCAGAACACTGAAGCTTTCTTT. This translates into CASTQNTEAFF.

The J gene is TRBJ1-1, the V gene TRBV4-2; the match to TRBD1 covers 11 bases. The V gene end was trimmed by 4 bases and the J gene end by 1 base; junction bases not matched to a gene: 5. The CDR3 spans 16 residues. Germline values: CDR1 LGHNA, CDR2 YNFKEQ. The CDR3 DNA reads TGTGCCAGCAGCCGGAGCGGACAGGGGGCGAACACTGAAGCTTTCTTT. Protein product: CASSRSGQGANTEAFF.

The CDR3 nucleotides read TGTGCCAGCAGTTACTCGGGTTTAAGGGAGGAGCAGTACTTC. Residues: CASSYSGLREEQYF. The chain couples TRBV6-6 to TRBJ2-7, with D tentatively TRBD2 (5 bases). Trimming took off 0 bases at V and 7 bases at J, with 13 bases between the two ends. The CDR3 covers 14 residues. CDR1 and CDR2 from the germline V gene are MNHNY and SVGAGI (reference sequence).

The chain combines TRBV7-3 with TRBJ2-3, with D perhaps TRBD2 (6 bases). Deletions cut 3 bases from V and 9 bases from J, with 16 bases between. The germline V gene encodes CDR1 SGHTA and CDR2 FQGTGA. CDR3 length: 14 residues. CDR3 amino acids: CASSLGWGVDTQYF. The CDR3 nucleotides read TGTGCCAGCAGCTTGGGGTGGGGGGTTGACACGCAGTATTTT.

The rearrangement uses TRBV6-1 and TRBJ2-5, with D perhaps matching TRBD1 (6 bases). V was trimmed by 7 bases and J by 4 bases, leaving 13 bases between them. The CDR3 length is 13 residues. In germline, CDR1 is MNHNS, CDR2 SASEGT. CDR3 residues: CASTLQGSETQYF. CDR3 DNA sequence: TGTGCCAGCACCTTACAGGGATCAGAGACCCAGTACTTC.

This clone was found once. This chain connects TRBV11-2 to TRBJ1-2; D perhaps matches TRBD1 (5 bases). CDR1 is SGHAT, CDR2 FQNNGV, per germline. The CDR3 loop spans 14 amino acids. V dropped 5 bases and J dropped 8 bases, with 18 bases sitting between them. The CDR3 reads CASSLQFPGYGYTF. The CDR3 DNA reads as TGTGCCAGCAGCCTTCAATTCCCAGGGTACGGCTACACCTTC.

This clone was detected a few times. This CDR3 reads CASSLATGETQYF. The CDR3, as DNA: TGTGCCAGCAGCTTAGCTACCGGGGAGACCCAGTACTTC. The chain carries TRBV7-9 and TRBJ2-5; D remains unclear. Per the germline V gene, CDR1 is SEHNR and CDR2 is FQNEAQ (reference sequence). This CDR3 is built from 13 residues. V lost 0 bases and J 5 bases, leaving 7 bases between the germline ends.

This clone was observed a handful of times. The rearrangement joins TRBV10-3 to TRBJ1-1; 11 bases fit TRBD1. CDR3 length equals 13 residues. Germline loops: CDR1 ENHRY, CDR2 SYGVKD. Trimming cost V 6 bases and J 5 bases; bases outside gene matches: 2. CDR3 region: CAISGDRGTEAFF. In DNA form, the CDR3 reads TGTGCCATCAGCGGGGACAGGGGGACTGAAGCTTTCTTT.

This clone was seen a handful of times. CDR3 sequence: CASSPGLAPEQFF. CDR3 nucleotides: TGTGCCAGCAGCCCGGGCCTAGCCCCTGAGCAGTTCTTC. The V gene is TRBV5-8, the J gene TRBJ2-1, with D perhaps matching TRBD2 (5 bases). The germline V gene has CDR1 SGHTS and CDR2 YDEGEE. This CDR3 is built from 13 residues. The V gene lost 4 bases and the J gene lost 9 bases, with 14 bases spanning the gap. Full variable domain (rest looked up from reference TRBV5-8 and TRBJ2-1): EAGVTQSPTHLIKTRGQQATLRCSPISGHTSVYWYQQALGLGLQFLLWYDEGEERNRGNFPPRFSGRQFPNYSSELNVNALELEDSALYLCASSPGLAPEQFFGPGTRLTVL.

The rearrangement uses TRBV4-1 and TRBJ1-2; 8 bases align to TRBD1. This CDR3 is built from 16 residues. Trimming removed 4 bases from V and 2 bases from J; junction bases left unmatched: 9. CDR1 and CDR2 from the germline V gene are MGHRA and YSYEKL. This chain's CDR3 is CASSRSGQGTNYGYTF. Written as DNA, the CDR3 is TGCGCCAGCAGCCGATCTGGACAGGGAACAAACTATGGCTACACCTTC.